One sample yielded the 12 T cell receptor beta chains listed below, sequenced in a study of blood T cell repertoires in COVID-19 (dated by TCRdb to about 2020). Library preparation employed the immunoSEQ multiplex PCR assay. TCRdb re-hosts the immuneACCESS table, in-frame sequences only. Its copies lack some clones; in the studies checked, an unresolved V gene accounts for under half of them, and the cause for the rest is not known. Here the sample has hundreds of thousands of clones; approximately 85% occur a single time. Together, the top ten hold about 2% of the sample. The sample comprised PBMCs or T cells enriched from blood (not recorded which). The source is a man younger than 40 who had recovered from COVID-19.

This clone was detected a few times. The genes are TRBV5-4 and TRBJ1-1; D is possibly TRBD1 (6 bases). This CDR3 region has 15 residues. Trimming shortened V by 4 bases and J by 1 base, and 14 bases separated the two germline ends. The V gene's germline CDR1 is SGHNT and CDR2 YYREEE (reference sequence). DNA for the CDR3: TGTGCCAGCAGCCCCGGGACAAATAAGAACACTGAAGCTTTCTTT. The encoded protein is CASSPGTNKNTEAFF.

The chain has TRBV7-6 and TRBJ1-4; D is possibly TRBD1 (6 bases). Germline CDR1 is SGHVS and CDR2 is FNYEAQ. There are 16 residues in the CDR3. Trimming left V 3 bases short and J 4 bases short, with 15 bases between. The CDR3 region is CASSLGIDRFNEKLFF. CDR3 DNA: TGTGCCAGCAGCTTGGGCATAGACAGGTTTAATGAAAAACTGTTTTTT.

The chain uses TRBV2 and TRBJ1-6; TRBD1 is a possible D gene (5 bases). This CDR3 comprises 12 residues. The germline CDR1 and CDR2 sequences are SNHLY and FYNNEI. V was clipped by 9 bases and J by 5 bases, with 8 bases between them. The CDR3 here is CASRQHNSPLHF. CDR3 DNA sequence: TGTGCCAGTCGACAGCATAATTCACCCCTCCACTTT. The full variable domain, in which reference TRBV2 and TRBJ1-6 provide the parts outside the CDR3, is EPEVTQTPSHQVTQMGQEVILRCVPISNHLYFYWYRQILGQKVEFLVSFYNNEISEKSEIFDDQFSVERPDGSNFTLKIRSTKLEDSAMYFCASRQHNSPLHFGNGTRLTVT.

The chain recombines TRBV11-2 with TRBJ2-5; TRBD2 matches 8 bases. Per germline, CDR1 SGHAT and CDR2 FQNNGV. The CDR3 totals 15 residues. Germline trimming cut 3 bases from V and 5 bases from J; bases unmatched to any gene: 8. The CDR3 sequence: CASSLPWRGDETQYF. In DNA form, the CDR3 reads TGTGCCAGCAGCTTGCCCTGGCGGGGGGACGAGACCCAGTACTTC.

The chain uses TRBV5-1 and TRBJ2-7, with TRBD2 matching over 7 bases. Germline V gene data show CDR1 as SGHRS and CDR2 as YFSETQ. The CDR3 is 15 amino acids. With V trimmed by 2 bases and J by 2 bases, 7 bases remained unmatched. DNA for the CDR3: TGCGCCAGCAGCTTCGGGGCGGGGGTCCCCTACGAGCAGTACTTC. It codes for CASSFGAGVPYEQYF.

This chain joins TRBV9 and TRBJ2-5, with 10 bases identical to TRBD2. V dropped 0 bases and J dropped 5; count of bases not matched to a gene: 4. The CDR3 loop spans 15 amino acids. Germline CDR1 and CDR2: SGDLS and YYNGEE. CDR3 in DNA: TGTGCCAGCAGCGTAGTAGCGGGGGGCTGGGAGACCCAGTACTTC. This codes for CASSVVAGGWETQYF.

The chain uses TRBV10-3 and TRBJ2-5; TRBD2 matches 15 bases. V gave up 6 bases and J gave up 9 bases; unmatched junction bases: 8. From germline, CDR1 is ENHRY and CDR2 SYGVKD. The CDR3 runs 15 residues. CDR3: CAISQGLAGGWSQYF. The CDR3 coding sequence is TGTGCCATCAGCCAGGGACTAGCGGGGGGCTGGTCCCAGTACTTC.

The chain couples TRBV5-5 to TRBJ2-1, with 7 positions matching TRBD2. CDR1 is SGHKS and CDR2 is YYEKEE in the germline V gene (reference sequence). This CDR3 is 16 amino acids long. V shed 4 bases and J 5 bases; nucleotides not matched to a gene: 12. CDR3 bases: TGTGCCAGCAGCCCACAGGTAGCGGGCCTAAACAATGAGCAGTTCTTC. This gives the protein CASSPQVAGLNNEQFF.

The chain uses TRBV12-3 or TRBV12-4 and TRBJ1-1; a weak D match, TRBD1 (5 bases). Between the trimmed V and J ends, which lost 6 bases and 3 bases, there was a span of 11 bases. The length of the CDR3 is 13 residues. The CDR3 region is CASRAGRDTEAFF. CDR3 sequence (DNA): TGTGCCAGCAGGGCAGGGAGGGACACTGAAGCTTTCTTT.

The V gene is TRBV7-3, the J gene TRBJ2-1, with 7 bases aligning to TRBD1. The CDR3 consists of 13 residues. Germline lookup yields CDR1 SGHTA and CDR2 FQGTGA. Germline trimming cut 5 bases from V and 6 bases from J; bases unmatched to any gene: 4. As DNA, the CDR3 is TGTGCCAGCAGCACATACAGGGGCAATGAGCAGTTCTTC. It is translated as CASSTYRGNEQFF.

The chain carries TRBV13 and TRBJ2-7; no firm D call. The CDR3 sequence is 13 residues long. V was trimmed by 1 base and J by 2 bases, leaving 6 bases between them. The germline V gene encodes CDR1 PRHDT and CDR2 FYEKMQ (reference sequence). DNA of the CDR3: TGTGCCAGCAGCTTAGCTGGCACCTACGAGCAGTACTTC. This encodes CASSLAGTYEQYF.

The chain has TRBV7-2 and TRBJ2-7, with 9 bases aligning to TRBD1. Germline-derived CDR1 and CDR2 are SGHTA and FQGNSA. J gave up 1 base and V 4 bases, and 8 bases lay outside the gene matches. This CDR3 is 16 amino acids long. The CDR3 loop reads CASSYTGGASSYEQYF. The CDR3 coding sequence is TGTGCCAGCAGCTACACAGGGGGCGCGTCATCCTACGAGCAGTACTTC.